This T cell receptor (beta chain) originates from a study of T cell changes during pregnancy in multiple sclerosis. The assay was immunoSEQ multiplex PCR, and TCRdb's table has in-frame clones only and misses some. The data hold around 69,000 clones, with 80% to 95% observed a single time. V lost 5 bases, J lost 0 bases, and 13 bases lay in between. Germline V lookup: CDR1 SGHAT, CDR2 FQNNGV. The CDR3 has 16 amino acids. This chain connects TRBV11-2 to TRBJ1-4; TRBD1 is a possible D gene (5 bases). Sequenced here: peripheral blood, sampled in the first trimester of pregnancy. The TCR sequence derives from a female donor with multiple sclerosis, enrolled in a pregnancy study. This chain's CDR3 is CASSERGFATNEKLFF. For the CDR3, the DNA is TGTGCCAGCAGCGAAAGGGGATTTGCAACTAATGAAAAACTGTTTTTT.